The 6 T cell receptor beta chains below come from one sample, sequenced in a study of radiotherapy plus CTLA-4 blockade in lung cancer. The repertoire was sequenced with immunoSEQ multiplex PCR; TCRdb's copy has only in-frame clones and lacks some. The profile shows 40,000 to 50,000 clones, more than 60% of them singletons. Sequenced material: peripheral blood, taken from a patient treated with radiotherapy plus ipilimumab. The source is a human donor with non-small cell lung cancer who had stable disease on radiotherapy plus ipilimumab.

The chain links TRBV5-5 to TRBJ1-1; 9 nucleotides line up with TRBD1. This CDR3 has 18 residues. CDR1 and CDR2 (germline): SGHKS, YYEKEE (reference sequence). V was pared by 4 bases and J by 1 base, with 14 bases of the junction left unmatched. The CDR3 here is CASSLTGTGRGTNTEAFF. The CDR3 bases are TGTGCCAGCAGCCTCACCGGGACAGGGCGGGGGACGAACACTGAAGCTTTCTTT.

As concerns this clone: The junction and the germline gene differ at one end; a read error may be behind it. Other DNA sequences in this sample translate to the same CDR3. The V call is TRBV18, the J call TRBJ2-7; D possibly corresponds to TRBD1 (5 bases). Germline V CDR1 and CDR2: KGHSH, LQKENI. The CDR3 has 13 amino acids. The CDR3 region is CASSPWGLDEQYF. The CDR3 nucleotides are TGTGCCAGCTCACCATGGGGCCTGGACGAGCAGTATTTC.

The chain has TRBV5-1 and TRBJ1-2, with D uncertain. Germline CDR1 reads SGHRS; CDR2 reads YFSETQ. V lost 5 bases to trimming and J lost 4 bases, with 18 bases between them. This CDR3 contains 15 residues. The CDR3 region has the DNA TGCGCCAGCAGTCGATCTTTTGAGGAGATCTATGGCTACACCTTC. It is translated as CASSRSFEEIYGYTF.

This chain connects TRBV2 to TRBJ1-4; possible D gene TRBD1, 6 bases. Trimming left V 7 bases short and J 4 bases short, with 13 bases between. This CDR3 contains 14 residues. CDR1 and CDR2 (germline): SNHLY, FYNNEI. DNA for the CDR3: TGTGCCAGCACTAAGGACAGCCGTAATGAAAAACTGTTTTTT. This encodes CASTKDSRNEKLFF.

This clone has a handful of counts. The chain recombines TRBV5-8 with TRBJ1-5, with D perhaps TRBD1 (5 bases). V lost 2 bases and J 6 bases, leaving 6 bases between the germline ends. Looked up from germline, CDR1 is SGHTS and CDR2 is YDEGEE. CDR3 length: 12 residues. CDR3 DNA sequence: TGTGCCAGCAGCTTAAGGGGTCAGCCCCAGCATTTT. It codes for CASSLRGQPQHF.

V is TRBV15 and J is TRBJ2-5, with D maybe TRBD2 (5 bases). The V end was cut by 1 base, the J end by 5 bases, with 11 bases between. Germline V gene data show CDR1 as LNHNV and CDR2 as YYDKDF (reference sequence). This CDR3 contains 14 residues. The CDR3 bases are TGTGCCACCAGCAGAGGTGGGAGTACGGAGACCCAGTACTTC. Translating it yields CATSRGGSTETQYF.